This T cell receptor (beta chain) was captured in a study of T cells after yellow fever vaccination. Overall study findings and caveats: Once the booster was given, most primary-vaccination clones reappeared, at around 96% for CD4 and roughly 90% for CD8. There was a possibility that FACS-sorted repertoires contained abundant clonotypes contaminating from the bulk population.

Turning to this clonotype: Its antigen is unknown.

Looked up from germline, CDR1 is SGHVS and CDR2 is FNYEAQ. V shed 3 bases and J shed 9 bases, with 20 bases lying between them. CDR3 size: 16 residues. TCRdb fed the 5' RACE reads into MiXCR, producing one record per CDR3 protein. The sample has about 220,000 distinct CDR3 sequences; 3% to 4% are singletons. Sequencing was performed on CD4+ T cells sorted from PBMCs, taken 10 days after the yellow fever booster vaccination. This TCR was sampled from a man aged 18-30 years who received the YFV17D yellow fever vaccine. V is TRBV7-6 and J is TRBJ1-4, with a tentative D call TRBD1 (5 bases). The CDR3 region has the DNA TGTGCCAGCAGCTTCGGGGCTAGCGGGATCCCCAAAAAACTGTTTTTT. This codes for CASSFGASGIPKKLFF.